The entry that follows covers one T cell receptor beta chain sequence. This sample was taken from a study of shared clonotypes between healthy human individuals. The protocol was immunoSEQ multiplex PCR, while the TCRdb copy is restricted to in-frame clones and leaves out a portion. Seen here are around 1.1 million clones, 60% to 85% observed once, and the top ten hold approximately 0.95%. Germline CDR1 reads MNHNS; CDR2 reads SASEGT. Deletions cut 5 bases from V and 8 bases from J, with 12 bases between. This CDR3 is 12 amino acids long. Donors were healthy HIV-negative adults without recently reported acute infections or vaccinations. Nashville, Tennessee was home to all donors, each a Caucasian adult.

This TCR derives from a man between 18 and 35 years old in good health. Some clones in this sample may be carry-over from other donors' samples. The sample taken for sequencing was memory CD4+ T cells from PBMCs. Subset: CD45RA-negative fraction. This chain links TRBV6-1 with TRBJ1-2; D is unclear. CDR3 residues: CASSPPTPGYTF. The CDR3, as DNA: TGTGCCAGCAGTCCCCCGACGCCGGGCTACACCTTC.